The clone carrying this T cell receptor (beta chain) was observed many times. Antigen: not known. The TCR beta CDR3 regions underwent amplification using RNA transcripts as the source. Using the HTBI primer set, a first-round RT-PCR was run on the TCR CDR3. TCRdb fed the multiplex PCR reads into MiXCR, producing one record per CDR3 protein. This table holds 650,000 to 700,000 distinct CDR3 sequences, 15% to 20% found once. The ends were cut back, 5 bases at V and 7 bases at J, with 15 bases in the middle. The CDR3 totals 13 residues. Germline CDR1 MNHEY, CDR2 SMNVEV (reference sequence). The record originates from a study of T cells in Graves' hyperthyroidism and ophthalmopathy. Study-level findings and limits: Classification by a 13 V-J model distinguished ophthalmopathy from stable hyperthyroidism.

A lack of ophthalmopathy progression within 18 months defined stable Graves' hyperthyroidism. Material for sequencing was blood. The chain carries TRBV27 and TRBJ2-7; D call uncertain. The TCR originated in a man in his fifties with Graves' hyperthyroidism. The CDR3 DNA sequence: TGTGCCAGCAGTGCACTGATGGAGTGGGAGCAGTACTTC. Its translation is CASSALMEWEQYF.